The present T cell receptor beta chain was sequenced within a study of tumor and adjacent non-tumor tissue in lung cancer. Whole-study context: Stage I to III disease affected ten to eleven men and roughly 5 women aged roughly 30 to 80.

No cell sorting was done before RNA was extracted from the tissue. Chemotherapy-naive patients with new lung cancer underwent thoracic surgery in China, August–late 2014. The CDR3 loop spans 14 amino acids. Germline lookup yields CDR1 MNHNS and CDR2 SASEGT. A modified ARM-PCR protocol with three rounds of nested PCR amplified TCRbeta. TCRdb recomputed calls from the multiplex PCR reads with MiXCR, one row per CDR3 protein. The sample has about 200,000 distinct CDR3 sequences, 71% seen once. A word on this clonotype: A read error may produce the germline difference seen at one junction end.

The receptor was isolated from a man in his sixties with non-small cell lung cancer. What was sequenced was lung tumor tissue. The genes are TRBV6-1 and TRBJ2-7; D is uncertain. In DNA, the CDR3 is TGTGCCACCAGTGAACTGGACGTGACCTATGAGCAGTACTTC. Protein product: CATSELDVTYEQYF.